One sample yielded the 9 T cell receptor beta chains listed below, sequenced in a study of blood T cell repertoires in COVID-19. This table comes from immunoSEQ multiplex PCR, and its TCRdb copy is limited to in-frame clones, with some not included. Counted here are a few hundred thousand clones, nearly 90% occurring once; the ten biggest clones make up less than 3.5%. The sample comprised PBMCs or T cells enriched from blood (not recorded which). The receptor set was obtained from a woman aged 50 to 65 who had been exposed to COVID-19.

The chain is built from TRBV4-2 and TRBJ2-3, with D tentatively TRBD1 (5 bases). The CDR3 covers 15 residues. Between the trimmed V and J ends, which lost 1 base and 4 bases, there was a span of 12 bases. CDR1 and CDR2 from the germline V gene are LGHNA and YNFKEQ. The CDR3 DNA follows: TGTGCCAGCAGCCAAGGGGCAGGGAAGGCAGATACGCAGTATTTT. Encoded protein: CASSQGAGKADTQYF.

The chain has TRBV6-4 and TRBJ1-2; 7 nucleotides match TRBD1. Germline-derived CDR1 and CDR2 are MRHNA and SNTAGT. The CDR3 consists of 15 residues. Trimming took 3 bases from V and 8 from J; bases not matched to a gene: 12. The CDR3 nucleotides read TGTGCCAGCAGTGAAGTGAAAGGGGGCCCTGCGGGCTACACCTTC. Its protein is CASSEVKGGPAGYTF.

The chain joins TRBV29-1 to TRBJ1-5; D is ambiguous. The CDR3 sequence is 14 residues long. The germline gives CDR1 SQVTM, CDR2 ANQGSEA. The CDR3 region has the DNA TGCACCTACCCCTGGAGGGTTAGCAATCAGCCCCAGCATTTT. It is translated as CTYPWRVSNQPQHF.

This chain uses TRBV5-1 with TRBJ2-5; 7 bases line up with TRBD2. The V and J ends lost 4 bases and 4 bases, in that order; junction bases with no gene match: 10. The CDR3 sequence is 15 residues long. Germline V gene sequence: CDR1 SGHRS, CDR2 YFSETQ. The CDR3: CASSTLATKGETQYF. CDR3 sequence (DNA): TGCGCCAGCAGCACACTAGCGACCAAGGGAGAGACCCAGTACTTC.

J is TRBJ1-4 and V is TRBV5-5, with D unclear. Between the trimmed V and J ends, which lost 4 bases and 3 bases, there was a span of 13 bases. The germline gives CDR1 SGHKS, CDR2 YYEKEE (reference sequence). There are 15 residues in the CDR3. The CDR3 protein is CASSVIGASNEKLFF. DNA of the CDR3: TGTGCCAGCAGCGTGATAGGAGCTTCTAATGAAAAACTGTTTTTT.

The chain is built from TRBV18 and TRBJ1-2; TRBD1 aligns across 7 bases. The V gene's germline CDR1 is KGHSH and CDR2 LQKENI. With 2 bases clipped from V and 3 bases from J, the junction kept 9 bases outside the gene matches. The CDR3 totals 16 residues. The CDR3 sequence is CASSPTPTGTDYGYTF. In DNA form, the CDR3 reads TGTGCCAGCTCACCAACCCCAACCGGGACAGACTATGGCTACACCTTC.

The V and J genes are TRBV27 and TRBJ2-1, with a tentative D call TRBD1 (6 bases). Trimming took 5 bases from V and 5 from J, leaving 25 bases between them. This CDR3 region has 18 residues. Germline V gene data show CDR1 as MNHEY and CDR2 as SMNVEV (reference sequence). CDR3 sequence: CASSVGAINYIPNNEQFF. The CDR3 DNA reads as TGTGCCAGCAGTGTGGGGGCCATTAACTATATACCTAACAATGAGCAGTTCTTC.

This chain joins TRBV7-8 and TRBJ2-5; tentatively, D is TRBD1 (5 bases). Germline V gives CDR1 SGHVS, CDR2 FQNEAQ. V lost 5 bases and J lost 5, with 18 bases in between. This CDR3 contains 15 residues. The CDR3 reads CASSPMGQGLETQYF. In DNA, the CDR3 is TGTGCCAGCAGCCCCATGGGGCAGGGTCTCGAGACCCAGTACTTC.

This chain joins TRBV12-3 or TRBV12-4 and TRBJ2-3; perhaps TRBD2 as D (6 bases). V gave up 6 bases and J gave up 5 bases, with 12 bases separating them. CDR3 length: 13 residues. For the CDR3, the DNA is TGTGCCAGCAGCTCGGACGGGGGAGATACGCAGTATTTT. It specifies CASSSDGGDTQYF.